The clone carrying this TCR beta chain occurred once. In the same sample, other DNA sequences code for this CDR3. The data were obtained in a study of blood T cell repertoires in COVID-19. Overall study context: The samples span acute and convalescent COVID-19 from the United States, Italy and Spain.

Cohort assignment relied on participant-reported clinical history. TCRdb's copy holds only in-frame clones and misses some; the assay was immunoSEQ multiplex PCR. The profile shows hundreds of thousands of clones, 65% to 90% of them singletons. The ends were cut back, 2 bases at V and 0 bases at J, with 8 bases in the middle. The germline V gene encodes CDR1 MNHEY and CDR2 SVGAGI. The CDR3 is 16 amino acids. The J gene is TRBJ1-6, the V gene TRBV6-5; D call uncertain. This clonotype originated in a man aged 35 to 55 who had recovered from COVID-19. The sample was PBMCs or T cells enriched from blood (not recorded which). The CDR3 DNA follows: TGTGCCAGCAGTTACAGTGCGAGCTCCTATAATTCACCCCTCCACTTT. Its translation is CASSYSASSYNSPLHF.